The clone carrying this TCR beta chain was seen many times. Its specificity is unknown. The data derive from a study of breast tumors, draining lymph nodes, adjacent tissues. Study outcomes and limitations: Tumor TCR diversity was below lymph nodes but above nontumor tissue. The lymph node origin of tumor T cells was framed as consistent with a hypothesis, not demonstrated.

The CDR3 is made up of 14 amino acids. The germline CDR1 and CDR2 sequences are SEHNR and FQNEAQ (reference sequence). Trimming cost V 1 base and J 7 bases, with 10 bases left between them. One entry per CDR3 protein results from TCRdb running MiXCR on the multiplex PCR reads. The sample has about 47,000 distinct CDR3 sequences; roughly 23% are singletons. The sample taken for sequencing was breast tumor tissue. The receptor's source is a female donor with breast cancer. Some clones in this sample may be carry-over from other donors' samples. This chain joins TRBV7-9 and TRBJ1-4, with D perhaps matching TRBD1 (5 bases). CDR3 sequence: CASSLGGDGEKLFF. The CDR3 nucleotides read TGTGCCAGCAGCTTAGGGGGCGATGGTGAAAAACTGTTTTTT.